These T cell receptor beta chains were read from a single sample in a study of blood T cell repertoires in COVID-19. Clones were sequenced by immunoSEQ multiplex PCR, and TCRdb holds only the in-frame ones, with some missing. The table records about 480,000 clones, 88% of them present only once. The sample consisted of PBMCs or T cells enriched from blood (not recorded which). Receptors originate from a woman in her 40s who had recovered from COVID-19. CDR3s include the opening cysteine and the closing phenylalanine or tryptophan. The D gene is left open where the match is weak. Clone size is shown for a subset of rows, as once, few, many or a class of expanded clone.

CASSLGGVSGGLEQYF	TGTGCCAGCAGCTTAGGCGGAGTTAGCGGGGGACTCGAGCAGTACTTC	NA	TRBD2	TRBJ2-7	TRBV13
CASSAVGRGQPQHF	TGTGCCAGCAGCGCCGTGGGCAGGGGACAGCCCCAGCATTTT	NA	NA	TRBJ1-5	TRBV6-2/TRBV6-3
CASSYAAGVFNEQFF	TGTGCCAGCAGTTACGCGGCGGGAGTATTCAATGAGCAGTTCTTC	NA	TRBD2	TRBJ2-1	TRBV6-5
CASRDQRLVYNEQFF	TGCGCCAGCAGAGACCAGAGACTAGTTTACAATGAGCAGTTCTTC	NA	NA	TRBJ2-1	TRBV10-2
CASSRTYDQPQHF	TGTGCCAGCAGCCGGACATACGATCAGCCCCAGCATTTT	once	NA	TRBJ1-5	TRBV7-8
CASSFTGTRVIEAFF	TGTGCCAGCAGCTTTACCGGGACAAGGGTCATTGAAGCTTTCTTT	NA	NA	TRBJ1-1	TRBV7-2
CASSYPSGQGALQPQHF	TGTGCCAGCAGTTACCCTTCGGGACAGGGGGCTCTTCAGCCCCAGCATTTT	NA	TRBD1	TRBJ1-5	TRBV6-2/TRBV6-3
CATSRDTSGRTDTQYF	TGTGCCACCAGCAGAGATACTAGCGGGAGGACAGATACGCAGTATTTT	NA	TRBD2	TRBJ2-3	TRBV15
CASSLGQGKLGGYTF	TGTGCCAGCAGTTTGGGACAGGGCAAACTAGGTGGCTACACCTTC	NA	TRBD1	TRBJ1-2	TRBV27
CASGSQDDPRPQHF	TGTGCCAGCGGAAGTCAGGATGATCCGCGCCCCCAGCATTTT	NA	NA	TRBJ1-5	TRBV7-9
CASSLAGEGRSSYEQYF	TGCGCCAGCAGCTTGGCCGGGGAAGGGAGATCCTCCTACGAGCAGTACTTC	NA	NA	TRBJ2-7	TRBV5-1
CATSGGGIGTEAFF	TGTGCCACCAGTGGGGGGGGTATTGGCACTGAAGCTTTCTTT	NA	NA	TRBJ1-1	TRBV24-1
CASSTGVETLQPQHF	TGTGCCAGTTCCACAGGGGTAGAAACTCTTCAGCCCCAGCATTTT	NA	TRBD1	TRBJ1-5	TRBV9
CASSDSGLGEQYF	TGTGCCAGCAGTGATTCTGGTCTCGGCGAGCAGTACTTC	NA	NA	TRBJ2-7	TRBV2
CASTPGGVSTEAFF	TGTGCCAGCACTCCCGGGGGAGTCAGCACTGAAGCTTTCTTT	NA	NA	TRBJ1-1	TRBV6-5
CASSPGQGFADTQYF	TGTGCCAGCTCACCTGGACAGGGATTCGCAGATACGCAGTATTTT	NA	TRBD1	TRBJ2-3	TRBV18